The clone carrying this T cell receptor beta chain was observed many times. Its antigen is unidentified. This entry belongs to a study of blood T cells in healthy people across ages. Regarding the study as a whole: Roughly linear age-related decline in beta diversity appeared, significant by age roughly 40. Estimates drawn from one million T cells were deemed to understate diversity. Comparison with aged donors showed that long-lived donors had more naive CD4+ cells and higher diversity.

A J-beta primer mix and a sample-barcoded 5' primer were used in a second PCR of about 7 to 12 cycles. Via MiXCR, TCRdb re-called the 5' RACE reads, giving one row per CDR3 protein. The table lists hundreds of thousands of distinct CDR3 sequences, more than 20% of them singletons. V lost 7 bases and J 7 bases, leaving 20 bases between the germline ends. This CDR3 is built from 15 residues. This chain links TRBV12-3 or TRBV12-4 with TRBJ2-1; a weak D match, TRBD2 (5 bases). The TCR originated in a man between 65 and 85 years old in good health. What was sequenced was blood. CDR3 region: CASTQAGVLKNEQFF. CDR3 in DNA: TGTGCCAGCACCCAAGCCGGGGTTTTAAAGAATGAGCAGTTCTTC.